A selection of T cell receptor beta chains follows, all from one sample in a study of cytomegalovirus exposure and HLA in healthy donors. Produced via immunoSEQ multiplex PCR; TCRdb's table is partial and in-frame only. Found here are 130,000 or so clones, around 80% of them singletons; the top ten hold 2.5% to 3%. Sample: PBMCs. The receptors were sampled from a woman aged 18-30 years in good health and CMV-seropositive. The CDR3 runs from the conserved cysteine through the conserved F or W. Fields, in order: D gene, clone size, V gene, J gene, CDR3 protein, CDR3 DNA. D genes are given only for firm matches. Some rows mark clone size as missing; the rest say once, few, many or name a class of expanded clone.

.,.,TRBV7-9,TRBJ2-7,CSSSSAGGSPGQGGNEQYF,TGTTCCAGCAGCTCCGCGGGGGGAAGTCCGGGACAGGGAGGGAACGAGCAGTACTTC
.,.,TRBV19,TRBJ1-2,CASSILDRFYTF,TGTGCCAGTAGTATTCTCGACAGATTCTACACCTTC
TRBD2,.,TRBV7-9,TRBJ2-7,CASSLVSGGTYEQYF,TGTGCCAGCAGCTTAGTTAGCGGGGGGACCTACGAGCAGTACTTC
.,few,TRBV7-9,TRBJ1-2,CSSSSTSPSGYGYTF,TGTTCCAGCAGCTCAACTTCCCCCAGCGGTTATGGCTACACCTTC
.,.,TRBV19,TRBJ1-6,CASGYGGGSPLHF,TGTGCCAGTGGGTACGGGGGAGGGTCACCCCTCCACTTT
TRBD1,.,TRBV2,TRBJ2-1,CASSDQGAAYNEQFF,TGTGCCAGCAGTGACCAGGGGGCCGCCTACAATGAGCAGTTCTTC
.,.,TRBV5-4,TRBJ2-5,CASSLGAGLQETQYF,TGTGCCAGCAGCTTGGGAGCGGGCTTACAAGAGACCCAGTACTTC
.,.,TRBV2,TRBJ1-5,CASSNRQWRAEDQPQHF,TGTGCCAGCAGTAACCGACAGTGGAGAGCAGAAGATCAGCCCCAGCATTTT
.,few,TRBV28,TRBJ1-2,CASSWPSLAGNGYTF,TGTGCCAGCAGTTGGCCAAGTCTCGCGGGGAATGGCTACACCTTC
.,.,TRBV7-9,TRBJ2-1,CASSSPNTLHEQFF,TGTGCCAGCAGCTCCCCTAACACACTACATGAGCAGTTCTTC
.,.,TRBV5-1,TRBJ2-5,CASSLSRVEETQYF,TGCGCCAGCAGCTTGTCCAGGGTGGAAGAGACCCAGTACTTC
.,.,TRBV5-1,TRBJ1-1,CASSLSRVGNTEAFF,TGCGCCAGCAGCTTAAGCAGGGTGGGGAACACTGAAGCTTTCTTT
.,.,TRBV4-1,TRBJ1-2,CASSQKQGYTF,TGCGCCAGCAGCCAAAAACAGGGCTACACCTTC
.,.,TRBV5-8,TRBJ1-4,CASSLGAGAKLFF,TGTGCCAGCAGCTTGGGGGCAGGGGCAAAACTGTTTTTT
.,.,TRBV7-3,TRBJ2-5,CASSSSGEETQYF,TGTGCCAGCAGCTCCTCAGGGGAAGAGACCCAGTACTTC
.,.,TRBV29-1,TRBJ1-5,CSVGDNSNQPQHF,TGCAGCGTTGGGGACAATAGCAATCAGCCCCAGCATTTT
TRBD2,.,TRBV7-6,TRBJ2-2,CASRAGGRTGELFF,TGTGCCAGCAGAGCGGGGGGACGCACCGGGGAGCTGTTTTTT
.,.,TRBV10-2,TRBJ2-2,CASSEMGGTGELFF,TGCGCCAGCAGTGAGATGGGGGGCACCGGGGAGCTGTTTTTT
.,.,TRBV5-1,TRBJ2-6,CASSLGGAGANVLTF,TGCGCCAGCAGCTTAGGGGGGGCGGGGGCCAACGTCCTGACTTTC
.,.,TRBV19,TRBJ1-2,CASSIGAEINYGYTF,TGTGCCAGTAGTATAGGAGCGGAAATCAACTATGGCTACACCTTC
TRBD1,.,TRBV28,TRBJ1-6,CASSYRDRGSPLHF,TGTGCCAGCAGTTACCGGGACAGGGGTTCACCCCTCCACTTT
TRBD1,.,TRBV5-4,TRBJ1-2,CASSPTGGSNYGYTF,TGTGCCAGCAGCCCCACAGGGGGAAGTAACTATGGCTACACCTTC
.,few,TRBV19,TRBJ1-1,CASSIGHLDTEAFF,TGTGCCAGTAGTATCGGACACTTAGACACTGAAGCTTTCTTT
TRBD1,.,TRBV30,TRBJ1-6,CASSGQGKNSPLHF,TGTGCCTCGTCAGGACAGGGGAAGAATTCACCCCTCCACTTT
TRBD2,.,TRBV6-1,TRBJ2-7,CASSLSGGDSYEQYF,TGTGCCAGCAGTTTATCGGGGGGGGACTCCTACGAGCAGTACTTC
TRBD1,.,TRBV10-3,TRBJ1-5,CAISEGQGYHQPQHF,TGTGCCATCAGTGAGGGACAGGGGTATCATCAGCCCCAGCATTTT
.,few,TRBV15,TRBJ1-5,CATSRARMQPQHF,TGTGCCACCAGCAGAGCGCGGATGCAGCCCCAGCATTTT
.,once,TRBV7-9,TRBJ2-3,CASSLLLEADTQYF,TGTGCCAGCAGCTTACTCCTAGAGGCAGATACGCAGTATTTT
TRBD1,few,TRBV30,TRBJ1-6,CAWSRDRGSYNSPLHF,TGTGCCTGGTCCCGGGACAGGGGCTCCTATAATTCACCCCTCCACTTT
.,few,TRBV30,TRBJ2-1,CAWNPWGGAGNEQFF,TGTGCCTGGAACCCTTGGGGGGGGGCAGGGAATGAGCAGTTCTTC
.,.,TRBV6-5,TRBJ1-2,CASKKDREINYGYTF,TGTGCCAGCAAAAAAGACAGAGAAATAAACTATGGCTACACCTTC
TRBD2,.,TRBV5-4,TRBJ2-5,CASSQGLAVQETQYF,TGTGCCAGCAGCCAGGGACTAGCAGTCCAAGAGACCCAGTACTTC
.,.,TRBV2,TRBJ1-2,CASSEVRRASNYGYTF,TGTGCCAGCAGTGAAGTGCGGAGGGCCTCTAACTATGGCTACACCTTC
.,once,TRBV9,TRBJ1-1,CASRESVGGEAFF,TGTGCCAGCAGGGAATCGGTTGGAGGTGAAGCTTTCTTT
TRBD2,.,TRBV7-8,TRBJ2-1,CASSLVSGGTGSYNEQFF,TGTGCCAGCAGCTTAGTTAGCGGGGGGACCGGCTCCTACAATGAGCAGTTCTTC
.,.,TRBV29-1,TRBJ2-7,CSVATSYEQYF,TGCAGCGTTGCCACTTCCTACGAGCAGTACTTC
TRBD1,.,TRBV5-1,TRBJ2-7,CASSLGTGDEQYF,TGCGCCAGCAGCCTCGGGACAGGGGACGAGCAGTACTTC
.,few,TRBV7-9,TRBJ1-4,CASSSLEAREKLFF,TGTGCCAGCAGCTCCCTTGAGGCACGTGAAAAACTGTTTTTT
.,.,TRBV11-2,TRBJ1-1,CASSFIYGVNTEAFF,TGTGCCAGCAGCTTTATTTACGGAGTGAACACTGAAGCTTTCTTT
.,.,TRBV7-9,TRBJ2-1,CASSLIGRWQFF,TGTGCCAGCAGCTTAATTGGGAGGTGGCAGTTCTTC
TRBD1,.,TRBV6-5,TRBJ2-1,CASSPDRDPYNEQFF,TGTGCCAGCAGCCCGGACAGGGATCCCTACAATGAGCAGTTCTTC
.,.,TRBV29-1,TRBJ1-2,CSVGDTRGYTF,TGCAGCGTGGGGGACACAAGGGGCTACACCTTC
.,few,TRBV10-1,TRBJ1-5,CASVVGQGTAQPQHF,TGCGCCAGCGTGGTCGGGCAGGGAACGGCTCAGCCCCAGCATTTT
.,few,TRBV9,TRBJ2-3,CASSVGVQSTDTQYF,TGTGCCAGCAGCGTAGGGGTACAGAGCACAGATACGCAGTATTTT
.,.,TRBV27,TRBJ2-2,CASSRTEGGELFF,TGTGCCAGCAGTAGGACAGAGGGCGGGGAGCTGTTTTTT
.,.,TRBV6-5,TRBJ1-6,CASSNFLRDKRSPLHF,TGTGCCAGCAGTAACTTCCTCCGGGACAAAAGGTCACCCCTCCACTTT
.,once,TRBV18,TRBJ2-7,CASSPPGTPYEQYF,TGTGCCAGCTCACCCCCGGGGACACCCTACGAGCAGTACTTC
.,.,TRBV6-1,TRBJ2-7,CASTFREGTYEQYF,TGTGCCAGCACCTTCAGAGAGGGAACTTACGAGCAGTACTTC
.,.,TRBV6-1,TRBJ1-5,CASSEMRGYNQPQHF,TGTGCCAGCAGTGAAATGCGGGGCTACAATCAGCCCCAGCATTTT
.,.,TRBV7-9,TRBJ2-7,CSSSYSSGYEQYF,TGTTCCAGCAGCTATAGTTCGGGCTACGAGCAGTACTTC
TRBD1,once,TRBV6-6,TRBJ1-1,CASSYGGQGLNTEAFF,TGTGCCAGCAGTTACGGGGGACAGGGATTGAACACTGAAGCTTTCTTT
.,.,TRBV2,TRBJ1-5,CASTSGGDSNQPQHF,TGTGCCAGCACCTCCGGGGGGGATAGCAATCAGCCCCAGCATTTT
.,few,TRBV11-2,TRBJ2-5,CASSPSTGETQYF,TGTGCCAGCAGCCCTAGTACAGGGGAGACCCAGTACTTC
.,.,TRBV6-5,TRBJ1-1,CASSPFQGGEEAFF,TGTGCCAGCAGCCCCTTTCAAGGGGGAGAGGAAGCTTTCTTT